These 22 T cell receptor beta chains share one sample of origin, sequenced in a study of cytomegalovirus exposure and HLA in healthy donors. 60 Vbeta and 13 Jbeta primers were used in PCR. Sequencing used immunoSEQ multiplex PCR; TCRdb keeps in-frame clones, though not all of them. Of some 130,000 clones in the sample, roughly 80% were seen once. The sequencing sample was made of PBMCs. These receptors originate from a young man in good health and CMV-seronegative.

The V call is TRBV2, the J call TRBJ1-3; the D gene is possibly TRBD1 (6 bases). V was trimmed by 4 bases and J by 3 bases, leaving 13 bases between them. This CDR3 comprises 15 residues. The germline CDR1 and CDR2 sequences are SNHLY and FYNNEI. In nucleotides, the CDR3 is TGTGCCAGCAGTGTTGACAGGATGGGTGGAAACACCATATATTTT. This gives the protein CASSVDRMGGNTIYF.

V and J are TRBV5-6 and TRBJ2-5, with D maybe TRBD1 (5 bases). Germline V lookup: CDR1 SGHDT, CDR2 YYEEEE. The length of the CDR3 is 13 residues. The V end was cut by 7 bases, the J end by 4 bases, with 14 bases between. The CDR3 coding sequence is TGTGCCAGCGGCCCCAGGGTTGCAGAGACCCAGTACTTC. As protein: CASGPRVAETQYF.

The chain has TRBV14 and TRBJ2-7, with a tentative D call TRBD2 (5 bases). V lost 4 bases to trimming and J lost 6 bases, with 13 bases between them. CDR3 length: 13 amino acids. Germline CDR1 and CDR2: SGHDN and FVKESK. CDR3 loop: CASSLGISGEQYF. The DNA of the CDR3 is TGTGCCAGCAGCCTCGGGATTTCTGGCGAGCAGTACTTC. Supplemented by reference TRBV14 and TRBJ2-7, the full variable domain reads EAGVTQFPSHSVIEKGQTVTLRCDPISGHDNLYWYRRVMGKEIKFLLHFVKESKQDESGMPNNRFLAERTGGTYSTLKVQPAELEDSGVYFCASSLGISGEQYFGPGTRLTVT.

This clone was seen just once. One junction end does not reproduce the germline sequence, and a read error may be involved. This chain connects TRBV7-9 to TRBJ2-7, with D hard to call. This CDR3 is 16 amino acids long. Germline V gene sequence: CDR1 SEHNR, CDR2 FQNEAQ (reference sequence). CDR3 nucleotide sequence: TGTTCCAGCAGCTTCAAATCATCCTGGGCGCCCTACGAGCAGTACTTC. It encodes CSSSFKSSWAPYEQYF.

This chain uses TRBV11-2 with TRBJ2-1; TRBD2 agrees at 11 bases. Germline V gives CDR1 SGHAT, CDR2 FQNNGV. This CDR3 has 16 residues. V trimming: 6 bases; J trimming: 7 bases; junction bases outside the gene matches: 11. CDR3 loop: CASRPVAGGGLNEQFF. Here the CDR3 DNA reads TGTGCCAGCAGACCCGTAGCGGGAGGGGGGTTGAATGAGCAGTTCTTC.

V is TRBV6-5 and J is TRBJ2-7; D is possibly TRBD2 (6 bases). The V end lost 0 bases, the J end lost 3 bases, and 12 bases lay between the germline ends. Germline CDR1 reads MNHEY; CDR2 reads SVGAGI. This CDR3 is built from 15 residues. The CDR3 DNA sequence: TGTGCCAGCAGTTACTCATGGGGACTCGACTACGAGCAGTACTTC. Translating gives CASSYSWGLDYEQYF.

This chain connects TRBV28 to TRBJ1-1; D may be TRBD1 (5 bases). CDR1 and CDR2 from the germline V gene are MDHEN and SYDVKM. V was cut by 5 bases and J by 1 base, with 14 bases left in between. The CDR3 spans 15 residues. The CDR3 region is CASSRSGTRNTEAFF. For the CDR3, the DNA is TGTGCCAGCAGTCGCTCCGGGACTAGGAACACTGAAGCTTTCTTT.

This sequence joins TRBV18 and TRBJ2-3; no firm D call. Per the germline V gene, CDR1 is KGHSH and CDR2 is LQKENI. The CDR3 is made up of 13 amino acids. The V gene lost 7 bases and the J gene lost 3 bases, with 11 bases spanning the gap. CDR3 in amino acids: CASCFFETDTQYF. Here the CDR3 DNA reads TGTGCCAGCTGCTTTTTTGAGACAGATACGCAGTATTTT.

The gene calls are TRBV12-2 and TRBJ2-7; the table assigns TRBD2, which was not confirmed against the DNA. TRBV12-2 is a known pseudogene. The CDR3 spans 13 residues. The CDR3 here is CASPGLAGDEQYF. CDR3 in DNA: TGTGCAAGTCCCGGACTAGCGGGAGACGAGCAGTACTTC.

The chain carries TRBV6-1 and TRBJ2-7; 7 nucleotides line up with TRBD2. In germline, CDR1 is MNHNS, CDR2 SASEGT. With 1 base clipped from V and 2 bases from J, the junction kept 8 bases outside the gene matches. The CDR3 has 16 amino acids. The CDR3 region has the DNA TGTGCCAGCAGTGAAGGGGGGGGTCGAAGACCCTACGAGCAGTACTTC. Its translation: CASSEGGGRRPYEQYF.

The rearrangement uses TRBV27 and TRBJ1-4, with unresolved D. Trimming left V 4 bases short and J 0 bases short, with 9 bases between. Germline loops: CDR1 MNHEY, CDR2 SMNVEV (reference sequence). The CDR3 contains 15 residues. For the CDR3, the DNA is TGTGCCAGCAGTTCTTTGGGCGCAACTAATGAAAAACTGTTTTTT. Translation gives CASSSLGATNEKLFF.

This chain links TRBV5-1 with TRBJ2-5, with 9 bases aligning to TRBD1. The junction had 10 bases not matched to a gene; V was cut back by 6 bases and J by 4 bases. CDR3 length: 15 amino acids. The germline V gene encodes CDR1 SGHRS and CDR2 YFSETQ. Written as DNA, the CDR3 is TGCGCCAGCACACTCAGGCGGGGACAGGGAGAGACCCAGTACTTC. Amino acids: CASTLRRGQGETQYF.

The chain combines TRBV29-1 with TRBJ1-2; maybe TRBD1 (5 bases). V was trimmed by 6 bases and J by 0 bases, leaving 11 bases between them. The germline V gene encodes CDR1 SQVTM and CDR2 ANQGSEA. CDR3 size: 13 residues. CDR3: CSVRALANYGYTF. In DNA, the CDR3 is TGCAGCGTCAGGGCCCTAGCTAACTATGGCTACACCTTC.

CDR3 region: CASSLVGGNTEAFF. The CDR3 DNA reads TGTGCCAGCAGCTTAGTGGGGGGGAACACTGAAGCTTTCTTT. The chain couples TRBV7-2 to TRBJ1-1; D is possibly TRBD1 (5 bases). Germline V gene sequence: CDR1 SGHTA, CDR2 FQGNSA. The CDR3 covers 14 residues. Trimming removed 1 base from V and 1 base from J, with 7 bases in between.

The chain is built from TRBV29-1 and TRBJ2-1; no firm D call. CDR1 and CDR2 (germline): SQVTM, ANQGSEA. Deletions cut 4 bases from V and 4 bases from J, with 20 bases between. CDR3 length: 16 residues. The CDR3 here is CSVVILPTTFYNEQFF. In DNA form, the CDR3 reads TGCAGCGTTGTTATCCTTCCCACAACCTTTTACAATGAGCAGTTCTTC.

V usage is TRBV5-4 and J usage is TRBJ2-7, with 10 bases that match TRBD2. V lost 1 base, J lost 0 bases, and 10 bases stayed unmatched. The CDR3 length is 18 residues. The V gene's germline CDR1 is SGHNT and CDR2 YYREEE (reference sequence). The CDR3 protein is CASSLLISGRRSSYEQYF. The CDR3 DNA reads as TGTGCCAGCAGCTTGCTAATTAGCGGGAGGAGGAGCTCCTACGAGCAGTACTTC.

CDR3 in amino acids: CASSLGLAYNEQFF. Written as DNA, the CDR3 is TGTGCCAGCAGCTTAGGCCTAGCGTACAATGAGCAGTTCTTC. This rearrangement joins TRBV7-8 to TRBJ2-1; D might be TRBD2 (6 bases). In germline, CDR1 is SGHVS, CDR2 FQNEAQ. The CDR3 spans 14 residues. Between the trimmed V and J ends, which lost 1 base and 4 bases, there was a span of 8 bases. The full variable domain, rest sourced from reference TRBV7-8 and TRBJ2-1, is GAGVSQSPRYKVAKRGQDVALRCDPISGHVSLFWYQQALGQGPEFLTYFQNEAQLDKSGLPSDRFFAERPEGSVSTLKIQRTQQEDSAVYLCASSLGLAYNEQFFGPGTRLTVL.

The chain combines TRBV19 with TRBJ2-1; D perhaps matches TRBD2 (6 bases). This CDR3 has 15 amino acids. Per the germline V gene, CDR1 is LNHDA and CDR2 is SQIVND (reference sequence). The germline V and J ends were trimmed by 7 bases and 7 bases, with 20 bases remaining between them. CDR3 nucleotide sequence: TGTGCCAGTACCCCTAGCGACCCTCGGGGGAATGAGCAGTTCTTC. Its protein product is CASTPSDPRGNEQFF.

The sample holds one count of this clone. The chain carries TRBV5-4 and TRBJ2-1, with D unresolved. Germline V gives CDR1 SGHNT, CDR2 YYREEE (reference sequence). The V end lost 2 bases, the J end lost 1 base, and 7 bases lay between the germline ends. This CDR3 contains 14 residues. The CDR3 is CASSLQNSYNEQFF. The CDR3 DNA sequence: TGTGCCAGCAGCTTACAAAATTCCTACAATGAGCAGTTCTTC.

This clone was seen only once. The chain is built from TRBV7-2 and TRBJ1-1, with 9 nucleotides matching TRBD1. Germline V gives CDR1 SGHTA, CDR2 FQGNSA. The CDR3 is 16 amino acids. V dropped 5 bases and J dropped 3; count of bases not matched to a gene: 10. CDR3 region: CASSLRQTGGYTEAFF. The DNA of the CDR3 is TGTGCCAGCAGCCTACGACAGACAGGGGGTTACACTGAAGCTTTCTTT.

The chain employs TRBV15 and TRBJ2-1; possibly TRBD1 for D (7 bases). V was clipped by 1 base and J by 8 bases, with 18 bases between them. CDR3 length: 16 residues. The germline V gene has CDR1 LNHNV and CDR2 YYDKDF (reference sequence). In nucleotides, the CDR3 is TGTGCCACCAGCAGAGGGATAGCCGGAGGGGGCGATGAGCAGTTCTTC. Encoded protein: CATSRGIAGGGDEQFF.

This clone has only one observation. The chain has TRBV7-9 and TRBJ2-7, with D tentatively TRBD1 (6 bases). V dropped 4 bases and J dropped 0 bases, with 16 bases sitting between them. The CDR3 has 16 residues. Germline CDR1 reads SEHNR; CDR2 reads FQNEAQ (reference sequence). CDR3 DNA: TGTGCCAGCAGCTCTGAGGGGGACCTAAGCTCCTACGAGCAGTACTTC. It codes for CASSSEGDLSSYEQYF.